Shown below are 25 T cell receptor beta chains from a single sample sequenced in a study of cytomegalovirus exposure and HLA in healthy donors. Amplification used 60 Vbeta primers and 13 Jbeta primers. Clones were read by immunoSEQ multiplex PCR, and TCRdb kept only the in-frame ones, dropping some. The sample has about 160,000 clones; approximately 79% are singletons. Sequencing was carried out using PBMCs. The receptors come from a middle-aged man in good health and CMV-seronegative.

The genes are TRBV5-4 and TRBJ1-6; D not resolved. Per germline, CDR1 SGHNT and CDR2 YYREEE (reference sequence). V was cut by 7 bases and J by 3 bases, with 29 bases left in between. The CDR3 spans 20 residues. CDR3 nucleotide sequence: TGTGCCAGCCCCTCGGGGAGAGAGATTAGCCAAGGTAGCTATAATTCACCCCTCCACTTT. Its protein product is CASPSGREISQGSYNSPLHF.

This clone was seen a handful of times. In DNA, the CDR3 is TGTGCCAGCAGCTTCTCAAACAGGGGACCCTACGAGCAGTACTTC. This sequence encodes CASSFSNRGPYEQYF. The chain recombines TRBV7-9 with TRBJ2-5, with 7 bases lining up with TRBD1. The J call could be wrong; TRBJ2-7 is a better fit for the DNA end. CDR3 size: 15 residues. Germline V gene lookup returns CDR1 SEHNR and CDR2 FQNEAQ (reference sequence).

This rearrangement joins TRBV5-6 to TRBJ2-5; weak D call: TRBD2 (5 bases). Trimming shortened V by 1 base and J by 3 bases, and 7 bases separated the two germline ends. The germline gives CDR1 SGHDT, CDR2 YYEEEE. The CDR3 spans 13 residues. The DNA of the CDR3 is TGTGCCAGCAGCTTGCTCGGGGAAGAGACCCAGTACTTC. The encoded protein is CASSLLGEETQYF.

The V gene is TRBV5-1, the J gene TRBJ2-1; 14 positions match TRBD2. V was pared by 0 bases and J by 10 bases, with 15 bases of the junction left unmatched. Germline V gene sequence: CDR1 SGHRS, CDR2 YFSETQ. The CDR3 is made up of 19 amino acids. CDR3 residues: CASSLAPQPTSGGAWEQFF. As DNA, the CDR3 is TGCGCCAGCAGCTTGGCCCCCCAGCCGACTAGCGGGGGGGCCTGGGAGCAGTTCTTC.

The chain has TRBV2 and TRBJ2-1; TRBD1 agrees at 8 bases. This CDR3 contains 15 residues. Losses at the gene ends were 8 bases for V and 7 bases for J; bases not matched to a gene: 13. Germline assignment: CDR1 SNHLY and CDR2 FYNNEI. CDR3 amino acids: CASEGSGQVNNEQFF. The CDR3 DNA follows: TGTGCCAGCGAGGGCTCGGGACAGGTGAATAATGAGCAGTTCTTC.

The chain joins TRBV5-6 to TRBJ2-7; possibly TRBD2 for D (6 bases). Deletions cut 0 bases from V and 0 bases from J, with 10 bases between. CDR3 length: 15 residues. The V gene's germline CDR1 is SGHDT and CDR2 YYEEEE. The CDR3 nucleotides are TGTGCCAGCAGCTTGGGTGGGGGGAGCTCCTACGAGCAGTACTTC. As protein: CASSLGGGSSYEQYF. Complete variable domain (other parts from reference TRBV5-6 and TRBJ2-7): DAGVTQSPTHLIKTRGQQVTLRCSPKSGHDTVSWYQQALGQGPQFIFQYYEEEERQRGNFPDRFSGHQFPNYSSELNVNALLLGDSALYLCASSLGGGSSYEQYFGPGTRLTVT.

The V gene is TRBV5-1, the J gene TRBJ1-2; 8 bases line up with TRBD1. The CDR3 runs to 15 residues. CDR1 is SGHRS, CDR2 YFSETQ, per germline. The junction had 5 bases not matched to a gene; V was cut back by 4 bases and J by 0 bases. CDR3 sequence: CASSGQGEANYGYTF. In DNA form, the CDR3 reads TGCGCCAGCAGCGGACAGGGAGAAGCTAACTATGGCTACACCTTC.

The V gene is TRBV11-2, the J gene TRBJ1-1; D may be TRBD1 (6 bases). CDR1 is SGHAT and CDR2 is FQNNGV in the germline V gene. CDR3 length: 17 amino acids. Deletions cut 4 bases from V and 2 bases from J, with 20 bases between. CDR3 in amino acids: CASSYPQGPLRNTEAFF. CDR3 sequence (DNA): TGTGCCAGCAGCTACCCACAGGGACCCCTTCGCAACACTGAAGCTTTCTTT.

This clone was seen only once. The chain carries TRBV5-4 and TRBJ2-7; TRBD2 is a possible D gene (6 bases). The CDR3 totals 16 residues. Per the germline V gene, CDR1 is SGHNT and CDR2 is YYREEE (reference sequence). Trimming shortened V by 7 bases and J by 3 bases, and 23 bases separated the two germline ends. The CDR3 sequence is CASESVRDGGFYEQYF. Written as DNA, the CDR3 is TGTGCCAGCGAATCTGTGCGGGACGGAGGGTTCTACGAGCAGTACTTC.

This sequence joins TRBV27 and TRBJ1-2; D is undetermined. This CDR3 is built from 14 residues. Trimming stripped 2 bases from V and 3 bases from J, with 10 bases between. Germline lookup yields CDR1 MNHEY and CDR2 SMNVEV (reference sequence). As DNA, the CDR3 is TGTGCCAGCAGTTTAGCAGGATACGACTATGGCTACACCTTC. It codes for CASSLAGYDYGYTF.

This clone was seen a single time. This rearrangement joins TRBV4-3 to TRBJ2-7; weak D call: TRBD2 (7 bases). CDR1 LGHNA and CDR2 YSLEER come from the germline V gene. This CDR3 has 14 amino acids. V was shortened by 1 base and J by 4 bases, with 11 bases between the two germline ends. In DNA, the CDR3 is TGCGCCAGCAGCCAAGTAGGGGGGGCGTACGAGCAGTACTTC. Translation gives CASSQVGGAYEQYF.

The V call is TRBV5-6, the J call TRBJ2-1, with a weak D call TRBD1 (6 bases). CDR1 and CDR2 from the germline V gene are SGHDT and YYEEEE. V lost 2 bases, J lost 8 bases, and 17 bases lay in between. CDR3 length: 15 amino acids. DNA for the CDR3: TGTGCCAGCAGCTTACTTACAGGGCCCTGGGATGAGCAGTTCTTC. It encodes CASSLLTGPWDEQFF.

V usage is TRBV10-1 and J usage is TRBJ1-2; D remains ambiguous. The CDR3 contains 13 residues. Germline V gene data show CDR1 as WNHNN and CDR2 as SYGVQD (reference sequence). With 6 bases removed from V and 4 bases from J, the gap between germline ends came to 12 bases. The CDR3 DNA reads as TGCGCCAGCAGCCCCGGAGGGTCCTATGGCTACACCTTC. Its protein is CASSPGGSYGYTF.

The chain joins TRBV19 to TRBJ2-3, with TRBD2 matching 14 bases. Per the germline V gene, CDR1 is LNHDA and CDR2 is SQIVND (reference sequence). CDR3 length equals 19 residues. V lost 5 bases and J lost 4; bases outside the gene matches: 14. This CDR3 reads CASSRSYPGLAGAPDTQYF. CDR3 DNA: TGTGCCAGTAGTCGATCTTACCCGGGACTAGCGGGGGCACCAGATACGCAGTATTTT.

The CDR3 DNA sequence: TGTGCCAGCAGTTTCCAGGCTGAAGCTTTCTTT. This sequence encodes CASSFQAEAFF. The rearrangement links TRBV6-6 to TRBJ1-1; D remains unclear. The CDR3 consists of 11 residues. Germline V lookup: CDR1 MNHNY, CDR2 SVGAGI (reference sequence). The germline V and J ends were trimmed by 4 bases and 6 bases, with 6 bases remaining between them.

The chain couples TRBV5-6 to TRBJ2-7; 8 nucleotides agree with TRBD1. This CDR3 region has 13 residues. V was clipped by 7 bases and J by 2 bases; unmatched bases: 5. Germline assignment: CDR1 SGHDT and CDR2 YYEEEE. CDR3 sequence: CASGGQGPYEQYF. The CDR3 DNA is TGTGCCAGCGGCGGACAGGGACCCTACGAGCAGTACTTC. Drawing the rest from reference TRBV5-6 and TRBJ2-7, the complete variable domain is DAGVTQSPTHLIKTRGQQVTLRCSPKSGHDTVSWYQQALGQGPQFIFQYYEEEERQRGNFPDRFSGHQFPNYSSELNVNALLLGDSALYLCASGGQGPYEQYFGPGTRLTVT.

The chain employs TRBV6-4 and TRBJ1-2, with D perhaps matching TRBD1 (6 bases). The germline V and J ends were trimmed by 4 bases and 8 bases, with 14 bases remaining between them. CDR1 is MRHNA, CDR2 SNTAGT, per germline. This CDR3 region has 13 residues. CDR3: CASSVGRGYGYTF. The DNA of the CDR3 is TGTGCCAGCAGTGTAGGCAGGGGATACGGCTACACCTTC.

This rearrangement joins TRBV27 to TRBJ1-2; 9 nucleotides match TRBD1. The V segment lost 5 bases and the J segment 4 bases; nucleotides outside the gene matches: 5. CDR1 is MNHEY and CDR2 is SMNVEV in the germline V gene (reference sequence). This CDR3 region has 14 residues. CDR3 sequence (DNA): TGTGCCAGCAGTCCGGGGACAGGGCTCTATGGCTACACCTTC. Translation gives CASSPGTGLYGYTF.

V is TRBV29-1 and J is TRBJ1-2, with 11 positions matching TRBD1. Germline V CDR1 and CDR2: SQVTM, ANQGSEA. Trimming at V came to 7 bases and at J to 3 bases, leaving 7 bases not matched to a gene. The CDR3 has 14 residues. In nucleotides, the CDR3 is TGCAGCGGATTCGGACAGGGGGCTGACTATGGCTACACCTTC. This encodes CSGFGQGADYGYTF.

The V gene is TRBV28, the J gene TRBJ2-7, with D unresolved. CDR3 length: 13 residues. The V and J ends lost 6 bases and 3 bases respectively, with 12 bases between them. In germline, CDR1 is MDHEN, CDR2 SYDVKM. CDR3 sequence reads: CASSLGRFYEQYF. The CDR3 nucleotides are TGTGCCAGCAGCCTCGGTCGTTTCTACGAGCAGTACTTC.

The chain links TRBV5-1 to TRBJ1-1, with TRBD1 matching 8 bases. The trim removed 0 bases at V and 5 bases at J, leaving 15 bases unmatched. The CDR3 is 18 amino acids. Germline assignment: CDR1 SGHRS and CDR2 YFSETQ. This CDR3 is CASSLAGSVRGPGTEAFF. CDR3 DNA: TGCGCCAGCAGCTTGGCCGGTTCCGTCAGGGGGCCGGGGACTGAAGCTTTCTTT.

The chain joins TRBV29-1 to TRBJ1-1; D might be TRBD1 (5 bases). The CDR3 runs to 12 residues. CDR1 is SQVTM and CDR2 is ANQGSEA in the germline V gene. V was cut by 5 bases and J by 2 bases, with 9 bases left in between. In nucleotides, the CDR3 is TGCAGCGTTCCAGGGATTAACACTGAAGCTTTCTTT. Translating gives CSVPGINTEAFF.

This clone appeared once. This chain links TRBV19 with TRBJ2-7, with 8 bases fitting TRBD1. Looked up from germline, CDR1 is LNHDA and CDR2 is SQIVND (reference sequence). V shed 7 bases and J 5 bases; nucleotides not matched to a gene: 7. The CDR3 is 13 residues long. CDR3: CASTGTGDHEQYF. CDR3 coding DNA: TGTGCCAGTACAGGGACAGGCGACCACGAGCAGTACTTC.

J is TRBJ2-5 and V is TRBV5-6, with 11 bases matching TRBD1. TRBJ2-7 matches the DNA end more closely, so the J call is doubtful. Germline V CDR1 and CDR2: SGHDT, YYEEEE. The CDR3 consists of 14 residues. This chain's CDR3 is CASSFGTGGYEQYF. The CDR3 nucleotides are TGTGCCAGCAGCTTTGGGACAGGGGGCTACGAGCAGTACTTC.

This clone was counted between two and nine times. The chain combines TRBV2 with TRBJ2-5; D may be TRBD2 (6 bases). The V gene lost 4 bases and the J gene lost 0 bases, with 12 bases spanning the gap. The CDR3 contains 15 residues. Germline CDR1 SNHLY, CDR2 FYNNEI. The CDR3 DNA reads as TGTGCCAGCAGTGGAATGGGGAGGTACCAAGAGACCCAGTACTTC. Encoded protein: CASSGMGRYQETQYF.